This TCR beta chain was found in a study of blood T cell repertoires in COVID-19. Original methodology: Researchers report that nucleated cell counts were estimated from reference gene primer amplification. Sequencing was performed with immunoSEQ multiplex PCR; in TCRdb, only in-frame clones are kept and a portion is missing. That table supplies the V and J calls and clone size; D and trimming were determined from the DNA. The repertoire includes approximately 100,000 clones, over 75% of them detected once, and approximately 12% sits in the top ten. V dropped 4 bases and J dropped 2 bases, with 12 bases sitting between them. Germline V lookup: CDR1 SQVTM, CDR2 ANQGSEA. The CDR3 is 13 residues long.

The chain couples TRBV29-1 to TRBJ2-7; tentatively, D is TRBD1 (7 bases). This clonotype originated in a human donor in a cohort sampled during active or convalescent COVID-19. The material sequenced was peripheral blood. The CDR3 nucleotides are TGCAGCGTTGGCGGGGACAGAGCCTACGAGCAGTACTTC. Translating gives CSVGGDRAYEQYF.